Shown below are 20 T cell receptor beta chains from a single sample sequenced in a study of blood T cell repertoires in COVID-19. TCRdb's table, derived via immunoSEQ multiplex PCR, lists solely in-frame clones and lacks some. The sample shows around 700,000 clones, approximately 90% of them seen only once. The sample consisted of peripheral blood. The receptor source for this set is a woman between 18 and 30 years old with acute or convalescent COVID-19.

The V gene is TRBV7-9, the J gene TRBJ1-4; no clear D. Germline V gene data show CDR1 as SEHNR and CDR2 as FQNEAQ (reference sequence). The CDR3 runs 15 residues. V was pared by 0 bases and J by 8 bases, with 13 bases between. The CDR3 sequence is CASSLAVPGVEKLFF. The CDR3 coding sequence is TGTGCCAGCAGCTTAGCGGTACCGGGAGTGGAAAAACTGTTTTTT.

V gene TRBV5-4 combines with J gene TRBJ1-2, with 11 bases that match TRBD1. Germline V gives CDR1 SGHNT, CDR2 YYREEE (reference sequence). This CDR3 is 17 amino acids long. V dropped 4 bases and J dropped 2; count of bases not matched to a gene: 10. In DNA form, the CDR3 reads TGTGCCAGCAGCCTGGGGGACAGGGGGATCCCAAACTATGGCTACACCTTC. It translates to CASSLGDRGIPNYGYTF. Full variable domain (outside the CDR3, taken from reference TRBV5-4 and TRBJ1-2): ETGVTQSPTHLIKTRGQQVTLRCSSQSGHNTVSWYQQALGQGPQFIFQYYREEENGRGNFPPRFSGLQFPNYSSELNVNALELDDSALYLCASSLGDRGIPNYGYTFGSGTRLTVV.

The rearrangement uses TRBV3-1 (or the pseudogene TRBV3-2) and TRBJ1-2; possible D gene TRBD1, 6 bases. The ends were cut back, 1 base at V and 6 bases at J, with 12 bases in the middle. The CDR3 runs 14 residues. Germline V gene sequence: CDR1 LGHDT, CDR2 YNNKEL (reference sequence). The CDR3 DNA sequence: TGTGCCAGCAGCCAAGTGACAGGTCCTGATGGCTACACCTTC. Translated: CASSQVTGPDGYTF.

This rearrangement joins TRBV25-1 to TRBJ1-2; D is unresolved. CDR1 is MGHDK and CDR2 is SYGVNS in the germline V gene. Deletions cut 0 bases from V and 8 bases from J, with 7 bases between. This CDR3 has 12 amino acids. Here the CDR3 reads CASSEYEEGYTF. The CDR3 region has the DNA TGTGCCAGCAGTGAATACGAGGAGGGCTACACCTTC.

V gene TRBV29-1 combines with J gene TRBJ1-1, with D tentatively TRBD1 (5 bases). V was shortened by 6 bases and J by 1 base, with 15 bases between the two germline ends. In germline, CDR1 is SQVTM, CDR2 ANQGSEA. This CDR3 contains 14 residues. CDR3: CSVGREGKNTEAFF. The CDR3 DNA reads TGCAGCGTGGGGCGGGAGGGGAAGAACACTGAAGCTTTCTTT.

This clone was detected only once. This sequence joins TRBV3-1 (or the pseudogene TRBV3-2) and TRBJ1-1; D uncertain. CDR1 LGHDT and CDR2 YNNKEL come from the germline V gene (reference sequence). Trimming took off 4 bases at V and 0 bases at J, with 12 bases between the two ends. CDR3 length: 15 amino acids. This chain's CDR3 is CASSPEGGVNTEAFF. CDR3 in DNA: TGTGCCAGCAGCCCAGAAGGTGGAGTGAACACTGAAGCTTTCTTT.

The sample holds one count of this clone. The chain combines TRBV5-1 with TRBJ2-7; the match to TRBD1 covers 9 bases. This CDR3 region has 15 residues. V dropped 4 bases and J dropped 2; count of bases not matched to a gene: 7. Germline V CDR1 and CDR2: SGHRS, YFSETQ. The CDR3 region is CASSLGQGIPYEQYF. DNA for the CDR3: TGCGCCAGCAGCCTGGGACAGGGAATTCCCTACGAGCAGTACTTC.

This chain uses TRBV7-2 with TRBJ2-7; 9 positions agree with TRBD1. The CDR3 sequence is 14 residues long. Germline V gene data show CDR1 as SGHTA and CDR2 as FQGNSA. J was trimmed by 7 bases and V by 5 bases; bases with no gene match: 9. CDR3 DNA sequence: TGTGCCAGCAGCCAATGGACAGGGGAAACGGAGCAGTACTTC. Translated, it gives CASSQWTGETEQYF.

The chain recombines TRBV27 with TRBJ1-5; D is uncertain. The CDR3 is 11 residues long. Germline-derived CDR1 and CDR2 are MNHEY and SMNVEV (reference sequence). V was cut by 4 bases and J by 6 bases, with 4 bases left in between. The CDR3 region is CASSWSQPQHF. The DNA for the CDR3 is TGTGCCAGCAGTTGGAGTCAGCCCCAGCATTTT.

V is TRBV7-3 and J is TRBJ2-1; perhaps TRBD1 as D (6 bases). Per germline, CDR1 SGHTA and CDR2 FQGTGA. The ends were cut back, 5 bases at V and 6 bases at J, with 17 bases in the middle. The CDR3 totals 15 residues. DNA of the CDR3: TGTGCCAGCAGCCCACAGGGTCAGATAGGCAATGAGCAGTTCTTC. Translating gives CASSPQGQIGNEQFF.

This chain uses TRBV19 with TRBJ1-5, with D perhaps TRBD1 (6 bases). V gave up 4 bases and J gave up 6 bases, with 10 bases separating them. This CDR3 has 13 residues. CDR1 LNHDA and CDR2 SQIVND come from the germline V gene (reference sequence). In DNA form, the CDR3 reads TGTGCCAGTAGTACAGGACAGTTTCAGCCCCAGCATTTT. It yields the protein CASSTGQFQPQHF. Full variable domain (rest looked up from reference TRBV19 and TRBJ1-5): DGGITQSPKYLFRKEGQNVTLSCEQNLNHDAMYWYRQDPGQGLRLIYYSQIVNDFQKGDIAEGYSVSREKKESFPLTVTSAQKNPTAFYLCASSTGQFQPQHFGDGTRLSIL.

V and J are TRBV19 and TRBJ1-2; no definite D call. Germline CDR1 is LNHDA and CDR2 is SQIVND (reference sequence). The CDR3 is made up of 14 amino acids. The ends were cut back, 7 bases at V and 6 bases at J, with 18 bases in the middle. CDR3 nucleotide sequence: TGTGCCAGTAAGTCGGGCGGGCTTTGGGATGGCTACACCTTC. Residues: CASKSGGLWDGYTF.

The chain has TRBV5-5 and TRBJ2-5; a weak D match, TRBD2 (6 bases). Germline V gene sequence: CDR1 SGHKS, CDR2 YYEKEE (reference sequence). The ends were cut back, 0 bases at V and 1 base at J, with 13 bases in the middle. This CDR3 spans 16 amino acids. Here the CDR3 DNA reads TGTGCCAGCAGCTTGGCCCGGGGGATCGCCCAAGAGACCCAGTACTTC. Its protein is CASSLARGIAQETQYF.

V usage is TRBV19 and J usage is TRBJ1-3, with D perhaps matching TRBD1 (6 bases). The CDR3 is made up of 14 amino acids. Germline CDR1 is LNHDA and CDR2 is SQIVND (reference sequence). V lost 5 bases and J 0 bases, leaving 8 bases between the germline ends. This chain's CDR3 is CASSVRGSGNTIYF. As DNA, the CDR3 is TGTGCCAGTAGTGTCAGGGGCTCTGGAAACACCATATATTTT.

The genes are TRBV25-1 and TRBJ1-5; no firm D call. Trimming took 6 bases from V and 6 from J, leaving 12 bases between them. This CDR3 region has 13 residues. CDR1 is MGHDK, CDR2 SYGVNS, per germline. Here the CDR3 reads CASSRGGLQPQHF. CDR3 nucleotides: TGTGCCAGCAGCCGGGGAGGGCTTCAGCCCCAGCATTTT.

This chain connects TRBV7-2 to TRBJ1-2; D is undetermined. Germline lookup yields CDR1 SGHTA and CDR2 FQGNSA. The CDR3 consists of 13 residues. Trimming left V 5 bases short and J 2 bases short, with 9 bases between. Here the CDR3 DNA reads TGTGCCAGCAGCCCAGATTTAAACTATGGCTACACCTTC. Residues: CASSPDLNYGYTF.

The chain links TRBV5-1 to TRBJ1-1; D perhaps matches TRBD1 (5 bases). The CDR3 extends over 13 amino acids. With 4 bases removed from V and 5 bases from J, the gap between germline ends came to 12 bases. CDR1 SGHRS and CDR2 YFSETQ come from the germline V gene. CDR3 sequence reads: CASSPGGPTEAFF. The CDR3 coding sequence is TGCGCCAGCAGCCCCGGGGGACCGACTGAAGCTTTCTTT.

This chain joins TRBV11-3 and TRBJ1-4; 9 bases fit TRBD1. The CDR3 is 17 amino acids. Germline V gives CDR1 SGHNT, CDR2 YENEEA. After removal of 5 bases from V and 3 bases from J, the junction contained 10 bases not matched to a gene. The DNA for the CDR3 is TGTGCCAGCAGCCCCTGGACAGGGGACGCGCCTAATGAAAAACTGTTTTTT. Translation: CASSPWTGDAPNEKLFF.

The genes are TRBV5-1 and TRBJ2-3, with 8 nucleotides matching TRBD2. Germline V CDR1 and CDR2: SGHRS, YFSETQ. CDR3 size: 16 residues. The V and J ends lost 1 base and 4 bases, in that order; junction bases with no gene match: 8. CDR3 loop: CASSLFCGGRADTQYF. The CDR3 nucleotides are TGCGCCAGCAGCTTGTTCTGCGGGGGGAGGGCAGATACGCAGTATTTT.

The rearrangement joins TRBV10-3 to TRBJ1-2; possibly TRBD1 for D (5 bases). With 2 bases removed from V and 8 bases from J, the gap between germline ends came to 12 bases. The germline V gene has CDR1 ENHRY and CDR2 SYGVKD. The CDR3 is 13 amino acids. The CDR3 protein is CAISEIRGGGYTF. The CDR3, as DNA: TGTGCCATCAGTGAGATAAGGGGAGGCGGCTACACCTTC.